What follows is one T cell receptor beta chain and its context. There is no known antigen for this receptor. No much larger clone exists at a distance of one base, and base qualities are not known. A single peripheral blood draw of around 120 mL on average was collected from each donor into heparinised tubes. Naive, central memory, regulatory and stem cell-like memory CD4+ T cells were sorted on a BD FACSAria II using a panel including CD45RO, CCR7, CD25, CD127, CD95 and CD27. All sorted populations exceeded 95% purity. PBMCs were isolated right away by Lymphoprep density gradient centrifugation and were stained directly, without culture. So that batch effects would be minimized, each experiment stained and sorted samples in pairs, pairing one healthy donor with one patient. The data are from a study of beta chain features in type 1 diabetes (dated by TCRdb to the late 2010s). For context, the study as a whole: No differences in mean age, gender distribution, total cell number or subset yield were found between patients and healthy donors. In the study, TCRB repertoires of sorted circulating CD4+ T cell subsets from recently diagnosed type 1 diabetes patients were compared with those of matched healthy donors. Naive and central memory subsets were obtained from all 30 or so donors, but regulatory and stem cell-like memory subsets were isolated from only 8 patients and roughly eight healthy donors. Across all samples, 90 million to 130 million sorted cells were examined, and cell number per subset correlated strongly with RNA yield. The full study reports these points: Shorter templates might have been favored by PCR, but patient and control samples were amplified and corrected together, so both groups would have been affected equally by any skew. Because cDNA rather than genomic DNA was sequenced, highly expressing activated cells could have been over-represented, although no difference in activation and CD3 levels was found between groups. Naive, central memory and regulatory TCRB repertoires appeared to be more alike among patients than among healthy donors. Only small numbers of individuals were included in the HLA sub-analyses, which left unresolved whether HLA type had any influence on TCRB rearrangement. Fewer insertions and more nucleotide deletions at VDJ recombination sites were observed in patients with type 1 diabetes, implying thymic rearrangement abnormalities. In all four CD4+ subsets, TCRB CDR3 length was moderately but significantly shorter in type 1 diabetes patients.

The germline V gene sets CDR1 to MNHNS and CDR2 to SASEGT. Trimming takes 8 bases from V and 5 bases from J, and the germline ends sit 13 bases apart. The CDR3 holds 13 amino acids from the cysteine to the phenylalanine. The CDR3 DNA has 39 bases and is translated from base 1. The entire isolated RNA was reverse transcribed using the High Capacity cDNA Reverse Transcription Kit, and thus expressed TCRB transcripts were sequenced. Deep immunoSEQ sequencing was performed on naive, central memory and regulatory T cell samples, with an average of around 3.4 million total reads per sample. After sorted cells were lysed in RLT buffer, RNA was extracted with DNase-treated RNeasy Micro or Mini kits, with the choice depending on cell number. To prevent cross-contamination, each cell subset was processed individually, whereas patient and healthy donor samples were processed jointly. The immunoSEQ multiplex PCR was used to amplify TCRB sequences from cDNA, generating 87-bp fragments that spanned the CDR3 region. Sequencing of the amplicons was performed on the Illumina HiSeq platform. The study's own analysis went as follows. PCR bias was computationally corrected using synthetic template baselines, reads within Hamming distance 2 were collapsed, and singletons that could not be merged were discarded. Reads were aligned to IMGT to assign V, D and J genes, CDR3 length, and insertions or deletions at six rearrangement sites. Within each subset, clonotype counts were normalized to sorted cell number, after which true diversity and Gini coefficients were computed with the tcR R package. The overlap coefficient, calculated on TCRB nucleotide sequences, was used to quantify repertoire sharing. As a proxy for the pre-selection repertoire, out-of-frame TCRB sequences from naive cells were analyzed. TCRdb holds this immuneACCESS table with in-frame rearrangements only. Some clones are missing; in checked studies, unresolved V genes explain under half, and the rest has no known cause. For V, J and clone size, that table is used; D and trimming come from the DNA. This sample has under 250,000 clones in its table, and over 12% of those were observed once. In total, the top ten clones hold more than 0.025% of the sample.

The sequencing sample was made of naive CD4+ T cells from blood. Sample cell subset or site, as interpreted from the label and publication: true naive CD4+ T cells. The sequence was collected from a woman aged 35 to 49 in good health. The chain employs TRBV6-1 and TRBJ1-5; a weak D assignment points to TRBD1 (6 bases agree). The CDR3 is CASRGGLDQPQHF. The DNA sequence is given as TGTGCCAGCCGAGGGGGATTGGATCAGCCCCAGCATTTT.